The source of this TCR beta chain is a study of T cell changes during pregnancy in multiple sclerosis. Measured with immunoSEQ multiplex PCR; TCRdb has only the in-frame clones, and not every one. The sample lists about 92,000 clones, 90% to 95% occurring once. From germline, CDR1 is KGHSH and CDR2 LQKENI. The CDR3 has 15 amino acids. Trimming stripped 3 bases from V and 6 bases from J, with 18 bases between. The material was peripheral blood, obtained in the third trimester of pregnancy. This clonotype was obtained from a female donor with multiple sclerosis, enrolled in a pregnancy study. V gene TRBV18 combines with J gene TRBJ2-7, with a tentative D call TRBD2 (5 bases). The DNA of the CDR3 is TGTGCCAGCTCACCTGTGTCTTATCGGGGTGGCGAGCAGTACTTC. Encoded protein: CASSPVSYRGGEQYF.